The sequence of this TCR beta chain was determined in a study of OX40 agonist ivuxolimab in advanced cancers. At the level of the study: Hepatocellular carcinoma, melanoma, renal cell or head and neck cancer affected the dose-escalation patients. Of the patients, three showed partial responses, one with hepatocellular carcinoma and two with cutaneous melanoma.

Germline CDR1 and CDR2: SGHRS and YFSETQ. There are 14 residues in the CDR3. The V and J ends lost 4 bases and 7 bases, in that order; junction bases with no gene match: 8. Findings and caveats of the study: At 0.1 to 3.0 mg/kg and by week 6, clonal expansion occurred in CD4+ and CD8+ blood T cells. Expanded peripheral T cells had an undetermined antigen specificity.

This table comes from immunoSEQ multiplex PCR, and its TCRdb copy is limited to in-frame clones, with some not included. The sample has about 68,000 clones, about nine tenths seen once; the top ten hold roughly 2%. Worth noting for this clone: No antigen is known for it.

The sequence was collected from an adult with an advanced solid tumor such as melanoma, head and neck, liver or kidney cancer. The J gene is TRBJ2-1, the V gene TRBV5-1; 7 bases are a match to TRBD1. The material was CD4+ or CD8+ T cells sorted from blood, obtained in a trial of the OX40 agonist ivuxolimab. The CDR3 spells CASSLGTAGNEQFF. CDR3 nucleotide sequence: TGCGCCAGCAGCCTTGGGACAGCAGGAAATGAGCAGTTCTTC.